Below are 27 T cell receptor beta chains sequenced from a single sample in a study of cytomegalovirus exposure and HLA in healthy donors (dated by TCRdb to about 2017). The library was obtained by the immunoSEQ multiplex PCR assay. TCRdb mirrors the immuneACCESS table, restricted to in-frame sequences. Some clones are absent from its copies; in checked studies, under half trace to an unresolved V gene, and the reason for the others is unknown. Within this sample are 100,000 to 120,000 clones, with about nine tenths of them counted one time only. The ten largest clonotypes hold 1.5% to 2% of the sample. The sequencing input was PBMCs. These receptors were collected from a woman between 18 and 29 years old in good health and CMV-seronegative.

CDR3 amino acids: CASRTRGHGTGELFF. Here the CDR3 DNA reads TGTGCCAGCAGGACCAGGGGGCATGGCACCGGGGAGCTGTTTTTT. The rearrangement links TRBV13 to TRBJ2-2, with 8 bases aligning to TRBD1. The CDR3 totals 15 residues. Germline V gene data show CDR1 as PRHDT and CDR2 as FYEKMQ (reference sequence). V was clipped by 6 bases and J by 4 bases; unmatched bases: 7.

The V gene is TRBV30, the J gene TRBJ2-1, with D possibly TRBD2 on 5 matching bases. Germline loops: CDR1 GTSNPN, CDR2 SVGIG (reference sequence). V was clipped by 5 bases and J by 4 bases, with 12 bases between them. This CDR3 comprises 13 residues. Here the CDR3 reads CAWWTGGYNEQFF. The CDR3 bases are TGTGCCTGGTGGACTGGCGGTTACAATGAGCAGTTCTTC.

The chain couples TRBV4-2 to TRBJ2-1, with 9 bases identical to TRBD2. Losses at the gene ends were 1 base for V and 7 bases for J; bases not matched to a gene: 5. The CDR3 covers 15 residues. Germline V gene lookup returns CDR1 LGHNA and CDR2 YNFKEQ. As DNA, the CDR3 is TGTGCCAGCAGCCAAGGTCCTAGCGGGGTTAATGAGCAGTTCTTC. This translates into CASSQGPSGVNEQFF.

The gene calls are TRBV30 and TRBJ1-2; TRBD1 matches 9 bases. After removal of 2 bases from V and 8 bases from J, the junction contained 6 bases not matched to a gene. Germline-derived CDR1 and CDR2 are GTSNPN and SVGIG (reference sequence). The CDR3 contains 13 residues. CDR3 region: CAWSTGQGPGYTF. The CDR3 DNA sequence: TGTGCCTGGAGTACGGGACAGGGTCCCGGCTACACCTTC.

CDR3 residues: CAWKSFALSSGANVLTF. CDR3 sequence (DNA): TGTGCCTGGAAATCATTCGCGTTAAGCTCTGGGGCCAACGTCCTGACTTTC. The chain is built from TRBV30 and TRBJ2-6; D unresolved. The germline V gene has CDR1 GTSNPN and CDR2 SVGIG (reference sequence). Trimming left V 4 bases short and J 0 bases short, with 16 bases between. CDR3 length equals 17 residues. Together with reference TRBV30 and TRBJ2-6, the CDR3 gives the full variable domain: SQTIHQWPATLVQPVGSPLSLECTVEGTSNPNLYWYRQAAGRGLQLLFYSVGIGQISSEVPQNLSASRPQDRQFILSSKKLLLSDSGFYLCAWKSFALSSGANVLTFGAGSRLTVL.

This clone was recorded only once. The V gene is TRBV28, the J gene TRBJ1-2, with 7 bases identical to TRBD1. The CDR3 sequence is 13 residues long. Germline-derived CDR1 and CDR2 are MDHEN and SYDVKM. V lost 4 bases, J lost 4 bases, and 3 bases stayed unmatched. The CDR3 nucleotides read TGTGCCAGCAGTTGGAGGGGGCCCTATGGCTACACCTTC. Translating gives CASSWRGPYGYTF.

The V call is TRBV6-4, the J call TRBJ1-3, with D tentatively TRBD1 (6 bases). Germline V CDR1 and CDR2: MRHNA, SNTAGT. V was trimmed by 4 bases and J by 0 bases, leaving 19 bases between them. CDR3 length equals 18 residues. CDR3 DNA sequence: TGTGCCAGCAGTGTGGACAGACAAACTCCTAGCTCTGGAAACACCATATATTTT. It codes for CASSVDRQTPSSGNTIYF.

V gene TRBV28 combines with J gene TRBJ2-1; no reliable D call. This CDR3 is built from 16 residues. Germline loops: CDR1 MDHEN, CDR2 SYDVKM. Trimming took 5 bases from V and 4 from J, leaving 18 bases between them. The CDR3 sequence is CASSPATRSRYNEQFF. CDR3 nucleotides: TGTGCCAGCAGTCCGGCCACTCGTTCGAGGTACAATGAGCAGTTCTTC.

The rearrangement links TRBV11-2 to TRBJ1-2; D uncertain. The CDR3 spans 15 residues. Germline V CDR1 and CDR2: SGHAT, FQNNGV. Trimming left V 2 bases short and J 8 bases short, with 18 bases between. The CDR3 DNA reads as TGTGCCAGCAGCTTATTGGCGGGTGACCTAACCGGCTACACCTTC. This translates into CASSLLAGDLTGYTF.

The chain has TRBV19 and TRBJ1-4; D is unresolved. Germline CDR1 reads LNHDA; CDR2 reads SQIVND (reference sequence). There are 16 residues in the CDR3. Trimming took 2 bases from V and 7 from J, leaving 17 bases between them. CDR3 residues: CASSIQKRGGGEKLFF. The CDR3 DNA is TGTGCCAGTAGTATACAAAAGCGGGGAGGCGGTGAAAAACTGTTTTTT. Supplemented by reference TRBV19 and TRBJ1-4, the full variable domain reads DGGITQSPKYLFRKEGQNVTLSCEQNLNHDAMYWYRQDPGQGLRLIYYSQIVNDFQKGDIAEGYSVSREKKESFPLTVTSAQKNPTAFYLCASSIQKRGGGEKLFFGSGTQLSVL.

This clone was detected once. The rearrangement joins TRBV4-2 to TRBJ1-1, with D unresolved. Germline V gives CDR1 LGHNA, CDR2 YNFKEQ. Trimming took off 0 bases at V and 3 bases at J, with 11 bases between the two ends. The CDR3 is 15 amino acids. The CDR3 region is CASSQDLNSHTEAFF. DNA of the CDR3: TGTGCCAGCAGCCAAGATCTTAACAGCCACACTGAAGCTTTCTTT.

The V gene is TRBV5-1, the J gene TRBJ1-3, with a possible D match to TRBD1 (5 bases). The V gene's germline CDR1 is SGHRS and CDR2 YFSETQ. The CDR3 runs to 16 residues. V gave up 1 base and J gave up 4 bases, with 15 bases separating them. DNA for the CDR3: TGCGCCAGCAGCTTGAGGGGCCCGATGGGAGGAAACACCATATATTTT. It specifies CASSLRGPMGGNTIYF. Together with reference TRBV5-1 and TRBJ1-3, the CDR3 gives the full variable domain: KAGVTQTPRYLIKTRGQQVTLSCSPISGHRSVSWYQQTPGQGLQFLFEYFSETQRNKGNFPGRFSGRQFSNSRSEMNVSTLELGDSALYLCASSLRGPMGGNTIYFGEGSWLTVV.

The chain is built from TRBV19 and TRBJ2-7; 8 bases agree with TRBD1. Germline V lookup: CDR1 LNHDA, CDR2 SQIVND (reference sequence). The junction had 4 bases not matched to a gene; V was cut back by 5 bases and J by 7 bases. The CDR3 is 12 amino acids. CDR3 sequence (DNA): TGTGCCAGTAGTCCACAGGGGGGAGAGCAGTACTTC. It encodes CASSPQGGEQYF.

The V call is TRBV30, the J call TRBJ2-1; possible D gene TRBD2, 5 bases. CDR1 and CDR2 (germline): GTSNPN, SVGIG (reference sequence). The CDR3 loop spans 11 amino acids. Trimming cost V 1 base and J 12 bases, with 10 bases left between them. CDR3 sequence: CAWSGEFGQFF. As DNA, the CDR3 is TGTGCCTGGAGTGGGGAGTTTGGGCAGTTCTTC.

The chain links TRBV27 to TRBJ2-7; TRBD2 agrees at 9 bases. This CDR3 comprises 15 residues. V was pared by 2 bases and J by 3 bases, with 5 bases of the junction left unmatched. Per the germline V gene, CDR1 is MNHEY and CDR2 is SMNVEV (reference sequence). CDR3 sequence reads: CASSLDLAGNYEQYF. The CDR3 region has the DNA TGTGCCAGCAGTTTAGATCTAGCGGGGAACTACGAGCAGTACTTC.

V and J are TRBV28 and TRBJ2-7; 8 positions match TRBD1. The CDR3 loop spans 15 amino acids. Germline-derived CDR1 and CDR2 are MDHEN and SYDVKM. With V trimmed by 3 bases and J by 2 bases, 6 bases remained unmatched. Written as DNA, the CDR3 is TGTGCCAGCAGTTTCCCGGACAGGGTCGCCTACGAGCAGTACTTC. Protein product: CASSFPDRVAYEQYF.

The rearrangement joins TRBV19 to TRBJ2-1, with 9 bases lining up with TRBD2. CDR1 and CDR2 from the germline V gene are LNHDA and SQIVND (reference sequence). The CDR3 has 17 residues. The J segment lost 2 bases and the V segment lost 4 bases, leaving 9 bases of the junction unmatched. CDR3 in DNA: TGTGCCAGTAGTACGAATCCGGGACTAGCTACCTACAATGAGCAGTTCTTC. Its protein is CASSTNPGLATYNEQFF. Combining the CDR3 with reference TRBV19 and TRBJ2-1 gives the whole variable domain DGGITQSPKYLFRKEGQNVTLSCEQNLNHDAMYWYRQDPGQGLRLIYYSQIVNDFQKGDIAEGYSVSREKKESFPLTVTSAQKNPTAFYLCASSTNPGLATYNEQFFGPGTRLTVL.

The chain uses TRBV27 and TRBJ2-7, with D possibly matching TRBD1 (6 bases). The germline CDR1 and CDR2 sequences are MNHEY and SMNVEV (reference sequence). With 8 bases removed from V and 1 base from J, the gap between germline ends came to 12 bases. This CDR3 region has 13 residues. The CDR3 DNA reads as TGTGCCAGCGGATGGACAGAATCCTACGAGCAGTACTTC. It codes for CASGWTESYEQYF.

The chain employs TRBV5-1 and TRBJ2-7; tentative D call: TRBD2 (5 bases). Germline values: CDR1 SGHRS, CDR2 YFSETQ. The CDR3 runs to 16 residues. Trimming took 0 bases from V and 3 from J, leaving 16 bases between them. The CDR3 sequence: CASSLGRGLVDYEQYF. CDR3 DNA sequence: TGCGCCAGCAGCTTGGGCCGAGGGCTCGTAGACTACGAGCAGTACTTC.

The chain has TRBV28 and TRBJ1-5, with D possibly TRBD1 on 5 matching bases. V lost 6 bases, J lost 7 bases, and 19 bases lay in between. Looked up from germline, CDR1 is MDHEN and CDR2 is SYDVKM. The CDR3 has 15 amino acids. The CDR3 sequence: CASSPLGLPEQPQHF. As DNA, the CDR3 is TGTGCCAGCAGCCCCCTGGGGCTCCCGGAACAGCCCCAGCATTTT.

This chain links TRBV2 with TRBJ2-4; 8 nucleotides line up with TRBD2. The V segment lost 4 bases and the J segment 13 bases; nucleotides outside the gene matches: 6. Germline-derived CDR1 and CDR2 are SNHLY and FYNNEI. This CDR3 region has 12 residues. The CDR3 sequence: CASSASRGDQYF. CDR3 nucleotide sequence: TGTGCCAGCAGTGCGTCGCGGGGGGACCAGTACTTC.

This chain joins TRBV21-1 and TRBJ1-5; the table's D call of TRBD1 was not tested on the DNA. TRBV21-1 is classified as a pseudogene. The CDR3 has 16 amino acids. CDR3 nucleotides: TGTGCCAGCAGCAAAATAGACAGGGGGAAAGATCAGCCCCAGCATTTT. This sequence encodes CASSKIDRGKDQPQHF.

This chain connects TRBV13 to TRBJ2-7; the match to TRBD1 covers 7 bases. V lost 1 base, J lost 2 bases, and 5 bases stayed unmatched. The length of the CDR3 is 15 residues. CDR1 is PRHDT and CDR2 is FYEKMQ in the germline V gene (reference sequence). The CDR3 loop reads CASSLEGALPYEQYF. The CDR3 region has the DNA TGTGCCAGCAGCTTAGAGGGGGCCCTCCCCTACGAGCAGTACTTC.

The V call is TRBV5-6, the J call TRBJ1-4; 7 nucleotides match TRBD1. Germline CDR1 SGHDT, CDR2 YYEEEE. V dropped 4 bases and J dropped 8; count of bases not matched to a gene: 11. This CDR3 has 15 amino acids. The CDR3 region is CASSRQQGRGEKLFF. DNA of the CDR3: TGTGCCAGCAGCCGCCAACAGGGGCGTGGGGAAAAACTGTTTTTT.

The J gene is TRBJ2-2, the V gene TRBV14, with TRBD1 identical over 7 bases. Germline V gene sequence: CDR1 SGHDN, CDR2 FVKESK. This CDR3 region has 16 residues. Trimming cost V 5 bases and J 2 bases; bases outside gene matches: 8. CDR3 region: CASSSQQGVNTGELFF. Here the CDR3 DNA reads TGTGCCAGCAGCTCCCAGCAGGGGGTTAACACCGGGGAGCTGTTTTTT.

The chain joins TRBV28 to TRBJ2-5; 8 bases are shared with TRBD2. There are 18 residues in the CDR3. The V gene's germline CDR1 is MDHEN and CDR2 SYDVKM. V trimming: 7 bases; J trimming: 5 bases; junction bases outside the gene matches: 21. CDR3: CASTFGRVWGSGSETQYF. The DNA for the CDR3 is TGTGCCAGCACTTTCGGGAGGGTCTGGGGAAGTGGCTCGGAGACCCAGTACTTC.

The chain couples TRBV27 to TRBJ1-5; D unresolved. V gave up 3 bases and J gave up 2 bases, with 5 bases separating them. The CDR3 is 13 residues long. Per germline, CDR1 MNHEY and CDR2 SMNVEV (reference sequence). The CDR3 nucleotides are TGTGCCAGCAGTTTTGGCCGCAATCAGCCCCAGCATTTT. It yields the protein CASSFGRNQPQHF.